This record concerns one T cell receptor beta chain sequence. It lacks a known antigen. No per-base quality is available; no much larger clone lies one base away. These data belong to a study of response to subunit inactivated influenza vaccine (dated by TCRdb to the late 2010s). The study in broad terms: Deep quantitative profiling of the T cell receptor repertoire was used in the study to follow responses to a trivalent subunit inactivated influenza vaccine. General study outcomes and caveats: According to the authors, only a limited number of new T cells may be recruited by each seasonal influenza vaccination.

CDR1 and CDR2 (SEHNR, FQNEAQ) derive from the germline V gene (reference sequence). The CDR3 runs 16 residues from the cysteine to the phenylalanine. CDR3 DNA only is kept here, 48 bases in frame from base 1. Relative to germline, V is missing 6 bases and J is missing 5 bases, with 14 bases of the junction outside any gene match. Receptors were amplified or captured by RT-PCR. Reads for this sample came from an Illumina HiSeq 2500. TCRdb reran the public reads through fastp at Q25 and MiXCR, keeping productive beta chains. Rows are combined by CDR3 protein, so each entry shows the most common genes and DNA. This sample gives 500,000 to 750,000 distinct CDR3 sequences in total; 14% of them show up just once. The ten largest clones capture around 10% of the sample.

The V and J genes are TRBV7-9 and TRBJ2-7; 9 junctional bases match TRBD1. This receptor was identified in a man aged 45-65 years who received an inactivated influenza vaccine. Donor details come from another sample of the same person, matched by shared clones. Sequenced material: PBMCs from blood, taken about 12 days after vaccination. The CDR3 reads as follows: CASSKTDGQGNHEQYF. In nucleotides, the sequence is TGTGCCAGCAGTAAAACGGACGGACAGGGGAACCACGAGCAGTACTTC.